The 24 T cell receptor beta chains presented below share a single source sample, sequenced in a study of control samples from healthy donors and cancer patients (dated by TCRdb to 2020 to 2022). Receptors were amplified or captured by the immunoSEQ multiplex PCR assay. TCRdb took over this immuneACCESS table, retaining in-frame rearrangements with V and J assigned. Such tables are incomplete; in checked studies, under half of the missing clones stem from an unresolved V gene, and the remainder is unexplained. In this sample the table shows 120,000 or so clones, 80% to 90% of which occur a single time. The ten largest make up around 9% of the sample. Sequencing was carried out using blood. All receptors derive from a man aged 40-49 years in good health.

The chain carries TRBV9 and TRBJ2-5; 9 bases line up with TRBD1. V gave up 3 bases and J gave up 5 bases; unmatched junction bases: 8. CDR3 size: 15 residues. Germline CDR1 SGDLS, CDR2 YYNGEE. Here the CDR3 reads CASSGDRAPRETQYF. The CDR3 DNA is TGTGCCAGCAGCGGGGACAGGGCCCCTCGGGAGACCCAGTACTTC. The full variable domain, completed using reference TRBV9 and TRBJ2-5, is DSGVTQTPKHLITATGQRVTLRCSPRSGDLSVYWYQQSLDQGLQFLIQYYNGEERAKGNILERFSAQQFPDLHSELNLSSLELGDSALYFCASSGDRAPRETQYFGPGTRLLVL.

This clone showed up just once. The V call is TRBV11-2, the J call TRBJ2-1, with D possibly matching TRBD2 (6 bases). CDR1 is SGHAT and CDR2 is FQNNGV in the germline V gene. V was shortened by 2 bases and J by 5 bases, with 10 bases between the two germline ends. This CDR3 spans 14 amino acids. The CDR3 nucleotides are TGTGCCAGCAGCTTACTCGGGGGAAACAATGAGCAGTTCTTC. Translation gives CASSLLGGNNEQFF. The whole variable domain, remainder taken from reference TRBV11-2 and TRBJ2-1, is EAGVAQSPRYKIIEKRQSVAFWCNPISGHATLYWYQQILGQGPKLLIQFQNNGVVDDSQLPKDRFSAERLKGVDSTLKIQPAKLEDSAVYLCASSLLGGNNEQFFGPGTRLTVL.

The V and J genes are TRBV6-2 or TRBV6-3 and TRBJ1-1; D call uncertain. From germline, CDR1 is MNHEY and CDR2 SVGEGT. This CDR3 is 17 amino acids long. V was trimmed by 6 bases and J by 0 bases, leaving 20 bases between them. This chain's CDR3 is CASSPVWSIVLNTEAFF. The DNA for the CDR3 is TGTGCCAGCAGCCCTGTATGGTCGATAGTTTTGAACACTGAAGCTTTCTTT.

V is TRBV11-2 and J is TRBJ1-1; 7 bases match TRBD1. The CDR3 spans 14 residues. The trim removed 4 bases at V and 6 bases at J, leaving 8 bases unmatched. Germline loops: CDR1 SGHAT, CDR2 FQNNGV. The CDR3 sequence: CASSYQGGLAEAFF. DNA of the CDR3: TGTGCCAGCAGCTATCAGGGGGGTCTCGCTGAAGCTTTCTTT.

CDR3 DNA sequence: TGTGCCAGCTCACCGAGGGGCCCGGAGCTGAACACTGAAGCTTTCTTT. Protein sequence: CASSPRGPELNTEAFF. The gene calls are TRBV18 and TRBJ1-1; weak D call: TRBD1 (5 bases). Trimming removed 3 bases from V and 0 bases from J, with 14 bases in between. Germline assignment: CDR1 KGHSH and CDR2 LQKENI. The CDR3 is made up of 16 amino acids.

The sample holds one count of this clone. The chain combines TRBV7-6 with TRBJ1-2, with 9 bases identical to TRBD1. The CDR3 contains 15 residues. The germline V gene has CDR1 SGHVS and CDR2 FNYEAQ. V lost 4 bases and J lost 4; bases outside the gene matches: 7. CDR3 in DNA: TGTGCCAGCAGCTCCCAACAGGGGGCGAGCTATGGCTACACCTTC. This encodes CASSSQQGASYGYTF.

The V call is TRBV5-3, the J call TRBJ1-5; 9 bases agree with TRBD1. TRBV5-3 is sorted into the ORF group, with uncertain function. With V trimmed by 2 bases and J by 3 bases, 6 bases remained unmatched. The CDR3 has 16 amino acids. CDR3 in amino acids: CARSLGDRVDNQPQHF. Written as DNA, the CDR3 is TGTGCCAGAAGCTTAGGGGACAGGGTCGACAATCAGCCCCAGCATTTT.

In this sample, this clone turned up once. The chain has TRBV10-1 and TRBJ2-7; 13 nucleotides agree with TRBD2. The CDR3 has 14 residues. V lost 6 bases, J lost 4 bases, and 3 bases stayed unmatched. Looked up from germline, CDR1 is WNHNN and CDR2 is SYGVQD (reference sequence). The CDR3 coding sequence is TGCGCCAGCAGCACTAGCGGGGGGGCTTACGAGCAGTACTTC. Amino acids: CASSTSGGAYEQYF.

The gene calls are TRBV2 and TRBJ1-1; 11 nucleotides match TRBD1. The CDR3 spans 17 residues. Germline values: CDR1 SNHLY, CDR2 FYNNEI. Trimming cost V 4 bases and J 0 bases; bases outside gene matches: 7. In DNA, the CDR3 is TGTGCCAGCAGTGCGTCGGGACAGGGGGAGGTGAACACTGAAGCTTTCTTT. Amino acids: CASSASGQGEVNTEAFF.

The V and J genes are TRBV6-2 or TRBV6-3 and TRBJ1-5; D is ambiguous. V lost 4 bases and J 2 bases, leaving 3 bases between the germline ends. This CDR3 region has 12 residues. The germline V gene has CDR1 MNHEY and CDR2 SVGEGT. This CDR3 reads CASSLGNQPQHF. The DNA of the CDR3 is TGTGCCAGCAGTTTGGGCAATCAGCCCCAGCATTTT.

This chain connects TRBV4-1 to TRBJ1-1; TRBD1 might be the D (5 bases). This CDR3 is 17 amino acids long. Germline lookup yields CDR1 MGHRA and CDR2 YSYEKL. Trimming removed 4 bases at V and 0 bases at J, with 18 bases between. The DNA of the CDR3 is TGCGCCAGCAGCCCGTCCGTCAGGGACGGATTGAACACTGAAGCTTTCTTT. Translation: CASSPSVRDGLNTEAFF.

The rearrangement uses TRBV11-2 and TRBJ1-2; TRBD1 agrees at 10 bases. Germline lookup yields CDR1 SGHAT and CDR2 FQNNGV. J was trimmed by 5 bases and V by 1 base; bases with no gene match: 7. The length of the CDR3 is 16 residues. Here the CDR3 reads CASSLGAGTGVYGYTF. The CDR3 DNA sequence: TGTGCCAGCAGCTTAGGAGCGGGGACAGGGGTTTATGGCTACACCTTC.

CDR3 in DNA: TGTGCCCTGAGGGCGGGAGTGGGGACCGGGGAGCTGTTTTTT. Encoded protein: CALRAGVGTGELFF. This chain uses TRBV19 with TRBJ2-2; 7 bases agree with TRBD2. The trim removed 11 bases at V and 5 bases at J, leaving 11 bases unmatched. Germline lookup yields CDR1 LNHDA and CDR2 SQIVND (reference sequence). The CDR3 is 14 residues long.

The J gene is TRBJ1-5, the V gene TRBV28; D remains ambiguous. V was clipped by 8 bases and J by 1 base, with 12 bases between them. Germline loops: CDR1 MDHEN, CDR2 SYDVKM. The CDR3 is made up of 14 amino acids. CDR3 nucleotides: TGTGCCAGCCTCTCAATCAGGAGCAATCAGCCCCAGCATTTT. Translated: CASLSIRSNQPQHF.

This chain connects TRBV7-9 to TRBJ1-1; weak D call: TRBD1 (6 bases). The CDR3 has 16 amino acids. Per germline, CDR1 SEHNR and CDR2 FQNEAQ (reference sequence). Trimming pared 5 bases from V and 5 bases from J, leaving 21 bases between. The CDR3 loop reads CASSPRRGDTRTEAFF. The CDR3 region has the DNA TGTGCCAGCAGCCCGCGCCGAGGGGACACGAGAACTGAAGCTTTCTTT.

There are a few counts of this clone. The CDR3 spells CASSESRGSGGYTF. Written as DNA, the CDR3 is TGTGCCAGCAGTGAAAGTCGGGGCTCCGGTGGCTACACCTTC. This chain links TRBV6-1 with TRBJ1-2; TRBD1 is a possible D gene (5 bases). The germline gives CDR1 MNHNS, CDR2 SASEGT. This CDR3 is built from 14 residues. Trimming took off 2 bases at V and 7 bases at J, with 14 bases between the two ends.

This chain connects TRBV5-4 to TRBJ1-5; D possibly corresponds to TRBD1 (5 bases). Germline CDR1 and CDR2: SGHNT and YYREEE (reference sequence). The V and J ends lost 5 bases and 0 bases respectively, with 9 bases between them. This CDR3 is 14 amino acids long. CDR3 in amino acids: CASRGVYSNQPQHF. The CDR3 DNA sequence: TGTGCCAGCAGAGGGGTTTATAGCAATCAGCCCCAGCATTTT.

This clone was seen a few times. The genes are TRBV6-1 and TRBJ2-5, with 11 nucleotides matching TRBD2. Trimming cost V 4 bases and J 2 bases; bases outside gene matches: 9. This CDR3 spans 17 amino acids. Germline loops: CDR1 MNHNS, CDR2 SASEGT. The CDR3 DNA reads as TGTGCCAGCAGTGTGGCCTTCGGGACTAGCGGACAAGAGACCCAGTACTTC. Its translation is CASSVAFGTSGQETQYF.

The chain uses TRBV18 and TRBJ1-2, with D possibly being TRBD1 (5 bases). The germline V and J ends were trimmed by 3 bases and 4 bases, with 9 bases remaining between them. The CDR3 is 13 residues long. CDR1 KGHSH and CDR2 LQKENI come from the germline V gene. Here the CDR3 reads CASSPGTRYGYTF. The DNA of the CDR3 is TGTGCCAGCTCACCCGGGACGCGCTATGGCTACACCTTC.

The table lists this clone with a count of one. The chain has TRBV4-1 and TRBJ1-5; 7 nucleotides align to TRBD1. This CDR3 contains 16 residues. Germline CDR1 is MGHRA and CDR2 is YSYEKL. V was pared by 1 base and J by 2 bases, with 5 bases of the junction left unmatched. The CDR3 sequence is CASSQGIQGGNQPQHF. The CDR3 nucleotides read TGCGCCAGCAGCCAAGGCATCCAGGGGGGCAATCAGCCCCAGCATTTT.

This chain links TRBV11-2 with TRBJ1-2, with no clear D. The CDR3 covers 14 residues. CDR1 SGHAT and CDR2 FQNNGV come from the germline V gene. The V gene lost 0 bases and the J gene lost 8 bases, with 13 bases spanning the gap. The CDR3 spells CASSLDRIGYGYTF. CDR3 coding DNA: TGTGCCAGCAGCTTAGATCGGATAGGGTACGGCTACACCTTC.

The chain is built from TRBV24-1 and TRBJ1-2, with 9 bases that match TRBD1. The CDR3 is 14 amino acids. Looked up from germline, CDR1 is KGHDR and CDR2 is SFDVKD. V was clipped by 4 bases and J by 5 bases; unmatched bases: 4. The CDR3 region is CATSDPGQGYGYTF. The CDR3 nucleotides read TGTGCCACCAGTGACCCCGGACAGGGGTATGGCTACACCTTC.

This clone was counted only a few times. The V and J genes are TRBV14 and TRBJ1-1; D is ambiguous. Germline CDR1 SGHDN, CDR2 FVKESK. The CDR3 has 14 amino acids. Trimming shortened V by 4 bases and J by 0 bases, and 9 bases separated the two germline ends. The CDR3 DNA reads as TGTGCCAGCAGCCTTCCGGGCCTGAACACTGAAGCTTTCTTT. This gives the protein CASSLPGLNTEAFF.

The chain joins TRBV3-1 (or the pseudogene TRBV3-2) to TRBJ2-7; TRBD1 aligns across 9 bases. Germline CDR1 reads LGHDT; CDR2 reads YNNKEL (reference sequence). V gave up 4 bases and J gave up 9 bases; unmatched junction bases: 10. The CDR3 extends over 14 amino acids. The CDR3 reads CASSLNRGTGWQYF. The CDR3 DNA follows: TGTGCCAGCAGCCTCAACCGGGGGACAGGGTGGCAGTACTTC.